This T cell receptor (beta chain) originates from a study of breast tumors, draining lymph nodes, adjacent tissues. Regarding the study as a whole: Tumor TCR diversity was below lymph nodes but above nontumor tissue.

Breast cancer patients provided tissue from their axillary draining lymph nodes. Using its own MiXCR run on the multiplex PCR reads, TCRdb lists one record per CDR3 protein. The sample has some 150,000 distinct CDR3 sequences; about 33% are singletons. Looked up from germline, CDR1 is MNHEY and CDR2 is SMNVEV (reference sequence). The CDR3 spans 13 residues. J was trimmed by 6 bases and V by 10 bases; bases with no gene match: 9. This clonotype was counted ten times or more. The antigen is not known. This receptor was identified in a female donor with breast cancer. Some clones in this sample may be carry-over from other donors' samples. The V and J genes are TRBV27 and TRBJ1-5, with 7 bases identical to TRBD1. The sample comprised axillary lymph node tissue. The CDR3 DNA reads TGTGCCACCGCCCAGGGGGTTGTTCAGCCCCAGCATTTT. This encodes CATAQGVVQPQHF.